Listed here are 3 T cell receptor beta chains from one sample, sequenced in a study of response to subunit inactivated influenza vaccine. TCRdb re-called the RT-PCR reads through MiXCR, storing one row per CDR3 protein. The sample records more than 500,000 distinct CDR3 sequences, over 9% being singletons. The sample was also linked to a second study, of T cells expressing NK-cell markers. In that study: The TCR beta cDNA came from 5'RACE template switching with UMIs.

The material sequenced was PBMCs from blood, taken on the day of vaccination. These receptors all stem from a man aged 50 to 60 who received an inactivated influenza vaccine.

This clonotype was detected once. The chain has TRBV5-1 and TRBJ2-2; D may be TRBD1 (5 bases). This CDR3 has 15 amino acids. V was shortened by 4 bases and J by 4 bases, with 14 bases between the two germline ends. Germline values: CDR1 SGHRS, CDR2 YFSETQ. The CDR3 DNA sequence: TGCGCCAGCAGCAGCCAGACAGCGAGCACCGGGGAGCTGTTTTTT. It yields the protein CASSSQTASTGELFF.

The chain uses TRBV9 and TRBJ2-2, with 9 nucleotides matching TRBD2. J was trimmed by 3 bases and V by 1 base; bases with no gene match: 4. The CDR3 totals 16 residues. Germline CDR1 reads SGDLS; CDR2 reads YYNGEE. This chain's CDR3 is CASSVSSGAHTGELFF. DNA for the CDR3: TGTGCCAGCAGCGTATCTAGCGGGGCCCACACCGGGGAGCTGTTTTTT.

This clonotype has only a few counts. The genes are TRBV7-2 and TRBJ2-3; D might be TRBD2 (5 bases). V dropped 0 bases and J dropped 2 bases, with 12 bases sitting between them. Germline CDR1 reads SGHTA; CDR2 reads FQGNSA. The CDR3 length is 16 residues. The CDR3, as DNA: TGTGCCAGCAGCTTAGCGCGAGGGAAAATCACAGATACGCAGTATTTT. It yields the protein CASSLARGKITDTQYF.